The present T cell receptor (beta chain) was sequenced within a study of spatial heterogeneity in lung cancer. Whole-study findings and limits: Ubiquitous expanded tumor TCRs were observed in blood more at resection than follow-up.

The time point: sample taken at primary tumor resection. Unsorted tumor, nontumor lung tissue or cryopreserved PBMC supplied the whole RNA. A total of some 70 untreated early-stage non-small cell lung cancer patients served as donors. Single TCR cDNA molecules each had their own unique molecular identifier. TCRdb fed the 5' RACE reads into MiXCR, producing one record per CDR3 protein. The sample carries roughly 75,000 distinct CDR3 sequences, more than 10% recorded once. Points on this clonotype: Its antigen is not identified.

V gave up 4 bases and J gave up 8 bases, with 17 bases separating them. Germline-derived CDR1 and CDR2 are DFQATT and SNEGSKA (reference sequence). The CDR3 has 14 amino acids. This chain links TRBV20-1 with TRBJ1-4; the D is unclear. This clonotype originated in a male donor with early-stage non-small cell lung cancer. The input for sequencing was PBMCs, taken at surgery. DNA for the CDR3: TGCAGTGCTACTGCCGGTTCCGGCAACGAAAAACTGTTTTTT. It codes for CSATAGSGNEKLFF.